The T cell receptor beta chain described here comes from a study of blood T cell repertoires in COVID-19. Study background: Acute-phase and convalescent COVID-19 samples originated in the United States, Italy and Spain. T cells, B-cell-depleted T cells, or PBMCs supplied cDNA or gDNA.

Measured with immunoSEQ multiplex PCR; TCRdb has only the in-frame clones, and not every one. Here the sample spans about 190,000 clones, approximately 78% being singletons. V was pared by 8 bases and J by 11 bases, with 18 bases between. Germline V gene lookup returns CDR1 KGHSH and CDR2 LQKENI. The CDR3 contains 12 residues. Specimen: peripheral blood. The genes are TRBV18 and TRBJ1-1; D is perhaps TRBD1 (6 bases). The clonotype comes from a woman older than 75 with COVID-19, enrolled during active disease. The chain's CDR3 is CASIQGSPGAFF. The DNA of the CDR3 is TGTGCCAGCATCCAGGGGTCCCCGGGGGCTTTCTTT.